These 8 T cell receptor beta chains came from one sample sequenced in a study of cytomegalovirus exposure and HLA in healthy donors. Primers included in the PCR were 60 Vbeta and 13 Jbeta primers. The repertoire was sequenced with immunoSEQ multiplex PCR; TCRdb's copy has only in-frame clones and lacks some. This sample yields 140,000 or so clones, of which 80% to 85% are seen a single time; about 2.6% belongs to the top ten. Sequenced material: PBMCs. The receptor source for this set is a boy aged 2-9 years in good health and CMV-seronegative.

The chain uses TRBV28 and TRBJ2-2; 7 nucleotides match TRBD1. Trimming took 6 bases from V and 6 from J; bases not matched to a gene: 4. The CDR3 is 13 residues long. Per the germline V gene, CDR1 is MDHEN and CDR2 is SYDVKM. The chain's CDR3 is CASSPRGSGELFF. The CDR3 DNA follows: TGTGCCAGCAGCCCCAGGGGGTCCGGGGAGCTGTTTTTT.

CDR3 amino acids: CSVPGASREGTGELFF. CDR3 bases: TGCAGCGTGCCGGGGGCGAGCAGGGAGGGTACCGGGGAGCTGTTTTTT. The chain uses TRBV29-1 and TRBJ2-2, with D tentatively TRBD2 (7 bases). With 6 bases removed from V and 5 bases from J, the gap between germline ends came to 22 bases. The CDR3 loop spans 16 amino acids. The V gene's germline CDR1 is SQVTM and CDR2 ANQGSEA.

The CDR3 DNA follows: TGTGCCAGCAGCTTAGGAGGCCAGGGGGCCGTTCATGGCTACACCTTC. Translating gives CASSLGGQGAVHGYTF. The chain recombines TRBV5-5 with TRBJ1-2, with 8 nucleotides matching TRBD1. This CDR3 has 16 residues. Unmatched junction bases numbered 12, after V lost 2 bases and J lost 6 bases. Germline CDR1 reads SGHKS; CDR2 reads YYEKEE (reference sequence).

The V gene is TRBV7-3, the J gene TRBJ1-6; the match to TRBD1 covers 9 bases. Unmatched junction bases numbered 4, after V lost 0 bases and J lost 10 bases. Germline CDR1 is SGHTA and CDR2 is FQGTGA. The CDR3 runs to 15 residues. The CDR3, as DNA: TGTGCCAGCAGCTTAACGGGACAGGGAGCCTCACCCCTCCACTTT. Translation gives CASSLTGQGASPLHF.

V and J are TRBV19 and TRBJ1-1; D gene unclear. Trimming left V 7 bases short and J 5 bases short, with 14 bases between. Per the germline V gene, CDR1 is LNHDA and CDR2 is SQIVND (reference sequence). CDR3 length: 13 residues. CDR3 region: CASNPTGWTEAFF. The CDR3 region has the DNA TGTGCCAGTAACCCGACGGGGTGGACTGAAGCTTTCTTT.

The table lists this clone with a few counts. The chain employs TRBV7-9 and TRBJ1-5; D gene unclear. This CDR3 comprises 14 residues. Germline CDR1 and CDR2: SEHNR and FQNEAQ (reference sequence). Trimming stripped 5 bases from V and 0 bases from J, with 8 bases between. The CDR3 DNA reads TGTGCCAGCAGCGACCACTATAGCAATCAGCCCCAGCATTTT. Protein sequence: CASSDHYSNQPQHF.

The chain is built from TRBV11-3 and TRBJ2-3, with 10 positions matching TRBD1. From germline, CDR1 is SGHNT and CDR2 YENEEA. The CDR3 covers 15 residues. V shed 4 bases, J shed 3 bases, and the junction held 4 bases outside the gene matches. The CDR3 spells CASSSPGQGTDTQYF. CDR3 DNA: TGTGCCAGCAGCTCGCCGGGACAGGGGACAGATACGCAGTATTTT.

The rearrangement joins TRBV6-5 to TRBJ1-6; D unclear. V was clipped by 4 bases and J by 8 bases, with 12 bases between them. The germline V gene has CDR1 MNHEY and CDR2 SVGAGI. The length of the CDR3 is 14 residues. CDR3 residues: CASSLPGTDSPLHF. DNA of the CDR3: TGTGCCAGCAGTTTACCGGGAACCGATTCACCCCTCCACTTT.